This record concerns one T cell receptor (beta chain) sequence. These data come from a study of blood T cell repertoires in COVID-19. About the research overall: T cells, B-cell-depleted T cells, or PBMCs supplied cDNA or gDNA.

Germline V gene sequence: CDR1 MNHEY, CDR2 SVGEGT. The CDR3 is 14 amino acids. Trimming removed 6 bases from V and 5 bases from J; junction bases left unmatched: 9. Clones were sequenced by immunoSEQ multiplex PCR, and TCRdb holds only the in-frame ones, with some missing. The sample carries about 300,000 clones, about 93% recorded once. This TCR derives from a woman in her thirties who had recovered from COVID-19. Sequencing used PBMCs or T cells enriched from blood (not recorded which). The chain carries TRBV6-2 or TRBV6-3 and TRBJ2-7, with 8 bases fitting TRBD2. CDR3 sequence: CASSLPNSGNEQYF. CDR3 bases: TGTGCCAGCAGCCTCCCCAATAGCGGGAACGAGCAGTACTTC.